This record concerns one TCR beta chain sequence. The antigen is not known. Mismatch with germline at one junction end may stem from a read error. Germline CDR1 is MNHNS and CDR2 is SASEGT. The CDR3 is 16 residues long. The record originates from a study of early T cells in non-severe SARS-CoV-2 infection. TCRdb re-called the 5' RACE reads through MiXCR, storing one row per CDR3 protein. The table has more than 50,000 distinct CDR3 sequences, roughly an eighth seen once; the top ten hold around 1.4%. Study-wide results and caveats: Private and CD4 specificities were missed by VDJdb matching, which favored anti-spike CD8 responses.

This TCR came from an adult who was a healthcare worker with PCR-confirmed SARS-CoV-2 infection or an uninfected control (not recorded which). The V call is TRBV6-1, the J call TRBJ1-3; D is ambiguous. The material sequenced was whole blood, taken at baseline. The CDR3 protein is CASSESSVNSGNTKYF. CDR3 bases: TGTGCCAGCAGTGAATCGTCAGTTAACTCTGGAAACACCAAATATTTT.